Listed below are T cell receptor beta chains from one sample, sequenced in a study of shared clonotypes between healthy human individuals. The assay was immunoSEQ multiplex PCR, and TCRdb's table has in-frame clones only and misses some. The sample shows more than 1,200,000 clones, approximately 98.5% of them seen only once. The sample consisted of naive CD4+ T cells sorted from blood. The receptor source for this set is a man aged 30 to 45 in good health. CDR3s include the opening cysteine and the closing phenylalanine or tryptophan. Each record gives: CDR3 DNA, CDR3 protein, V gene, D gene, J gene, clone size. D genes are given only for firm matches. Only part of the rows carry a size: once, few, many, or a class if the clone is expanded.

TGTGCCAGTATTGAGAGCAATCAGCCCCAGCATTTT CASIESNQPQHF TRBV19 NA TRBJ1-5 NA
TGTGCCAGCAGCTCGGGCCAACCGGGGAATGAGCAGTTCTTC CASSSGQPGNEQFF TRBV5-5 NA TRBJ2-1 once
TGCGCCAGCAGCTTGTTCTCGTGGCAAGAGACCCAGTACTTC CASSLFSWQETQYF TRBV5-1 NA TRBJ2-5 NA
TGTGCCAGCAGCTCGGGACTAGCGGGAGCGGCAGATACGCAGTATTTT CASSSGLAGAADTQYF TRBV5-4 TRBD2 TRBJ2-3 NA
TGTGCCAGCAGTTTCTATTACGACTCTACAGGGTACAATGAGCAGTTCTTC CASSFYYDSTGYNEQFF TRBV28 NA TRBJ2-1 once
TGTGCCAGCACCCCTTCTCCTCCCTACGAGCAGTACTTC CASTPSPPYEQYF TRBV28 NA TRBJ2-7 NA
TGCAGTGCTCCACACACAGATACGCAGTATTTT CSAPHTDTQYF TRBV20-1 NA TRBJ2-3 once
TGTGCCAGCAGTTCTGGAAAGGACGTAGCGGGACTAAGCTCCTACAATGAGCAGTTCTTC CASSSGKDVAGLSSYNEQFF TRBV27 TRBD2 TRBJ2-1 NA
TGTGCCAGCAGCTTACTCACAGATACGCAGTATTTT CASSLLTDTQYF TRBV7-2 NA TRBJ2-3 NA
TGTGCCAGCAGCCCGACCCCTCCAGCCTACGAGCAGTACTTC CASSPTPPAYEQYF TRBV27 NA TRBJ2-7 NA
TGTGCCAGCAGTAAGGGCCGCTCCTACGAGCAGTACTTC CASSKGRSYEQYF TRBV6-5 NA TRBJ2-7 NA
TGTGCCAGTAGTACAGGGGTTGGCTACACCTTC CASSTGVGYTF TRBV19 NA TRBJ1-2 NA
TGTGCCAGCAGCCCCCCGCAAGTGGGGGGGGCCAACGTCCTGACTTTC CASSPPQVGGANVLTF TRBV5-4 NA TRBJ2-6 NA
TGTGCCAGCACCCGGGGGGGGGCGAGCAATCAGCCCCAGCATTTT CASTRGGASNQPQHF TRBV28 NA TRBJ1-5 NA
TGTGCCACCAGCAGAGCCCGGGACAAGTACAATGAGCAGTTCTTC CATSRARDKYNEQFF TRBV15 NA TRBJ2-1 NA
TGCGCCAGCAGGGGGGGACTAGCGGGTTCCTACGAGCAGTACTTC CASRGGLAGSYEQYF TRBV10-2 TRBD2 TRBJ2-7 NA
TGTGCCAGCAGCGCTAACGCGGGACAGGGAGTCACTGAAGCTTTCTTT CASSANAGQGVTEAFF TRBV27 TRBD1 TRBJ1-1 NA
TGTGCCAGCAGGAGAGGGGTGACTGAAGCTTTCTTT CASRRGVTEAFF TRBV2 NA TRBJ1-1 NA
TGTGCCAGCAGCTGGATCGGGGACGGTGGCTCCTACGAGCAGTACTTC CASSWIGDGGSYEQYF TRBV5-5 NA TRBJ2-7 NA
TGTGCCAGCAGCTTAGGTGGACAGGACGGATTCCGAAGCTACACCTTC CASSLGGQDGFRSYTF TRBV5-4 TRBD1 TRBJ1-2 NA
TGTGCCAGTAGTGCGCTGGGACCCACGATATATGGCTACACCTTC CASSALGPTIYGYTF TRBV19 NA TRBJ1-2 NA
TGTGCCTGGAGTGTCCCCACCCTAGCGGGAGGGTGGAATGAGCAGTTCTTC CAWSVPTLAGGWNEQFF TRBV30 TRBD2 TRBJ2-1 NA
TGTGCCAGCAGTTACCGAACTAGCGGCAACTCCTACGAGCAGTACTTC CASSYRTSGNSYEQYF TRBV6-5 TRBD2 TRBJ2-7 NA
TGTGCCAGCAGCGAAAGGGGCTCTGGAAACACCATATATTTT CASSERGSGNTIYF TRBV5-6 NA TRBJ1-3 NA